Each of the 26 T cell receptor beta chains below was sequenced from the same sample in a study of T-cell reconstitution after alpha-beta-depleted transplantation in children. Unique molecular identifiers were incorporated during preparation of the TCRbeta library. TCRdb reprocessed the PCR reads via MiXCR and lists one record per CDR3 protein. The sample lists some 100,000 distinct CDR3 sequences, 20% to 25% seen once, with 20% to 25% in the top ten. The sample in question was PBMCs, obtained before TCRalphabeta/CD19-depleted stem cell transplant. The receptor source for this set is a boy aged 2 to 10 with acute lymphoblastic leukemia, due to receive a stem cell transplant.

This clonotype has more than one count but fewer than ten. V is TRBV6-1 and J is TRBJ2-6, with 9 bases that match TRBD1. The CDR3 runs 16 residues. V lost 6 bases, J lost 3 bases, and 6 bases stayed unmatched. CDR1 MNHNS and CDR2 SASEGT come from the germline V gene. As DNA, the CDR3 is TGTGCCAGCAGCCGTGGGACAGGGTTTGGGGCCAACGTCCTGACTTTC. Translation gives CASSRGTGFGANVLTF.

This chain links TRBV3-1 with TRBJ2-7, with 9 bases fitting TRBD1. Per germline, CDR1 LGHDT and CDR2 YNNKEL (reference sequence). The CDR3 runs to 17 residues. The V segment lost 1 base and the J segment 3 bases; nucleotides outside the gene matches: 10. The CDR3 DNA is TGTGCCAGCAGCCAAGGATGGGACAGGGAGTCAGGCTACGAGCAGTACTTC. Amino acid sequence: CASSQGWDRESGYEQYF.

A few counts support this clonotype. CDR3 bases: TGTGCCAGCTCGCAGACAGGGGATACTGAAGCTTTCTTT. Translated: CASSQTGDTEAFF. The chain links TRBV18 to TRBJ1-1; 8 bases are shared with TRBD1. Germline CDR1 reads KGHSH; CDR2 reads LQKENI. The CDR3 has 13 residues. The V segment lost 6 bases and the J segment 5 bases; nucleotides outside the gene matches: 5.

The sample holds a few counts of this clonotype. CDR3 DNA sequence: TGTGCCAGCAGCTTGGCGCGGACAGGACAATCGCAAGAGACCCAGTACTTC. This sequence encodes CASSLARTGQSQETQYF. The chain carries TRBV5-4 and TRBJ2-5; 7 bases are a match to TRBD1. The V segment lost 0 bases and the J segment 2 bases; nucleotides outside the gene matches: 10. CDR1 is SGHNT, CDR2 YYREEE, per germline (reference sequence). CDR3 size: 17 residues.

This clonotype has just a few counts. This rearrangement joins TRBV28 to TRBJ1-4; no reliable D call. The V and J ends lost 7 bases and 0 bases respectively, with 3 bases between them. CDR1 is MDHEN and CDR2 is SYDVKM in the germline V gene. The CDR3 is 12 residues long. CDR3 sequence reads: CASMSTNEKLFF. The DNA of the CDR3 is TGTGCCAGCATGTCAACTAATGAAAAACTGTTTTTT.

The V gene is TRBV5-6, the J gene TRBJ2-1; 11 bases map to TRBD2. Germline V gene sequence: CDR1 SGHDT, CDR2 YYEEEE. The length of the CDR3 is 16 residues. The V segment lost 4 bases and the J segment 10 bases; nucleotides outside the gene matches: 13. DNA of the CDR3: TGTGCCAGCAGCCGGGCGGGACTAGCGGACAATGGGGAGCAGTTCTTC. This encodes CASSRAGLADNGEQFF.

The chain employs TRBV7-2 and TRBJ1-1, with 7 bases that match TRBD1. The junction had 15 bases not matched to a gene; V was cut back by 3 bases and J by 11 bases. The CDR3 has 15 amino acids. CDR1 is SGHTA, CDR2 FQGNSA, per germline. CDR3: CASSFPPPQGLRAFF. CDR3 coding DNA: TGTGCCAGCAGCTTTCCCCCCCCACAGGGGCTACGGGCTTTCTTT.

The sample holds a few counts of this clonotype. The V gene is TRBV12-3 or TRBV12-4, the J gene TRBJ2-7; no clear D gene. The CDR3 is made up of 12 amino acids. Trimming pared 2 bases from V and 3 bases from J, leaving 5 bases between. The CDR3 DNA sequence: TGTGCCAGCAGTTTAACCTTCTACGAGCAGTACTTC. This translates into CASSLTFYEQYF.

V is TRBV6-2 or TRBV6-3 and J is TRBJ1-5; 10 bases agree with TRBD1. This CDR3 has 15 residues. CDR1 and CDR2 from the germline V gene are MNHEY and SVGEGT. V lost 6 bases and J lost 8; bases outside the gene matches: 10. The chain's CDR3 is CASRPGTGDTEPQHF. CDR3 in DNA: TGTGCCAGCAGACCCGGGACAGGGGATACGGAGCCCCAGCATTTT.

About this clonotype itself: No conserved phenylalanine or tryptophan ends this CDR3, so it is likely a read error. V and J are TRBV5-1 and TRBJ2-1, with TRBD2 matching 8 bases. Germline-derived CDR1 and CDR2 are SGHRS and YFSETQ. The CDR3 loop spans 14 amino acids. The J segment lost 10 bases and the V segment lost 0 bases, leaving 6 bases of the junction unmatched. The CDR3 here is CASSLAGLANEQFL. DNA of the CDR3: TGCGCCAGCAGCTTGGCCGGACTAGCAAACGAGCAGTTCCTC.

Remarks on this clonotype: One junction end does not reproduce the germline sequence, and a read error may be involved. The chain combines TRBV7-2 with TRBJ2-5; TRBD2 matches 11 bases. This CDR3 region has 13 residues. Germline CDR1 reads SGHTA; CDR2 reads FQGNSA. In DNA form, the CDR3 reads TGTGCCAGCAGTTCACCGGGACTAGCGGTTAGCGACTTC. Amino acids: CASSSPGLAVSDF.

This rearrangement joins TRBV5-1 to TRBJ1-1, with TRBD1 identical over 8 bases. Germline assignment: CDR1 SGHRS and CDR2 YFSETQ. The V segment lost 4 bases and the J segment 9 bases; nucleotides outside the gene matches: 14. The CDR3 is 15 amino acids. The chain's CDR3 is CASSPEVGTGVKAFF. DNA of the CDR3: TGCGCCAGCAGCCCCGAGGTAGGGACAGGTGTTAAAGCTTTCTTT.

This clonotype has only a few counts. The chain is built from TRBV5-6 and TRBJ2-7; D is perhaps TRBD1 or TRBD2 (5 bases each). CDR3 size: 16 residues. The germline V and J ends were trimmed by 3 bases and 3 bases, with 19 bases remaining between them. The V gene's germline CDR1 is SGHDT and CDR2 YYEEEE. The DNA for the CDR3 is TGTGCCAGCAGCTCGGGGCCAAACTCAAACCTCTACGAGCAGTACTTC. Its protein is CASSSGPNSNLYEQYF.

This clonotype has at least ten counts. The J gene is TRBJ2-6, the V gene TRBV6-5, with D uncertain. Trimming left V 5 bases short and J 0 bases short, with 11 bases between. In germline, CDR1 is MNHEY, CDR2 SVGAGI. The CDR3 runs 16 residues. The CDR3 region has the DNA TGTGCCAGCAGTCACGACACCCCCTCTGGGGCCAACGTCCTGACTTTC. The encoded protein is CASSHDTPSGANVLTF.

In its sample, this clonotype was seen a few times. The V and J genes are TRBV7-2 and TRBJ2-7, with D possibly TRBD1 on 6 matching bases. The CDR3 is 14 residues long. Germline values: CDR1 SGHTA, CDR2 FQGNSA. V shed 5 bases and J shed 7 bases, with 18 bases lying between them. The CDR3 reads CASSPRMDRKEQYF. In DNA form, the CDR3 reads TGTGCCAGCAGCCCCCGTATGGACAGAAAAGAGCAGTACTTC.

J is TRBJ1-3 and V is TRBV9, with 8 bases identical to TRBD1. Germline assignment: CDR1 SGDLS and CDR2 YYNGEE. J was trimmed by 4 bases and V by 6 bases; bases with no gene match: 6. The CDR3 is 14 residues long. CDR3 protein: CASTRQGTGNTIYF. DNA for the CDR3: TGTGCCAGCACGCGACAGGGGACGGGAAACACCATATATTTT.

This clonotype was seen a handful of times. The chain recombines TRBV12-3 or TRBV12-4 with TRBJ2-7; D is ambiguous. The CDR3 totals 14 residues. Trimming cost V 7 bases and J 1 base, with 14 bases left between them. This CDR3 reads CASNTDGASYEQYF. For the CDR3, the DNA is TGTGCCAGCAATACGGACGGAGCTTCCTACGAGCAGTACTTC.

The chain employs TRBV18 and TRBJ1-1; D gene unclear. The germline gives CDR1 KGHSH, CDR2 LQKENI. V lost 6 bases, J lost 0 bases, and 11 bases lay in between. The CDR3 has 14 residues. CDR3 in DNA: TGTGCCAGCTCCCCCGAGGGCCTGAACACTGAAGCTTTCTTT. Its protein product is CASSPEGLNTEAFF.

This sequence joins TRBV7-9 and TRBJ1-5; no clear D gene. Germline CDR1 reads SEHNR; CDR2 reads FQNEAQ (reference sequence). With 5 bases removed from V and 5 bases from J, the gap between germline ends came to 19 bases. This CDR3 comprises 16 residues. CDR3: CASSQVVGVSDQPQHF. The CDR3 bases are TGTGCCAGCAGCCAAGTGGTCGGGGTATCAGATCAGCCCCAGCATTTT.

This clonotype turned up a few times. The rearrangement joins TRBV9 to TRBJ2-1; 8 nucleotides align to TRBD2. Germline V gene data show CDR1 as SGDLS and CDR2 as YYNGEE. This CDR3 contains 16 residues. Trimming removed 3 bases from V and 5 bases from J; junction bases left unmatched: 10. The DNA for the CDR3 is TGTGCCAGCAGCGCGGCACTAGCGGAGACTCACAATGAGCAGTTCTTC. This translates into CASSAALAETHNEQFF.

This clonotype was recorded a few times. The chain uses TRBV28 and TRBJ2-7, with 7 bases matching TRBD1. The CDR3 contains 13 residues. Per the germline V gene, CDR1 is MDHEN and CDR2 is SYDVKM. After removal of 5 bases from V and 2 bases from J, the junction contained 3 bases not matched to a gene. This CDR3 reads CASSGGQTYEQYF. CDR3 in DNA: TGTGCCAGCAGTGGGGGACAGACCTACGAGCAGTACTTC.

This sequence joins TRBV20-1 and TRBJ1-2; D is perhaps TRBD1 (5 bases). The germline gives CDR1 DFQATT, CDR2 SNEGSKA (reference sequence). V dropped 1 base and J dropped 4 bases, with 7 bases sitting between them. The CDR3 spans 12 residues. The CDR3 sequence is CSARGGPYGYTF. For the CDR3, the DNA is TGCAGTGCTAGAGGGGGACCCTATGGCTACACCTTC.

The rearrangement uses TRBV5-6 and TRBJ1-4; D may be TRBD1 (5 bases). The germline CDR1 and CDR2 sequences are SGHDT and YYEEEE. Trimming pared 5 bases from V and 1 base from J, leaving 9 bases between. The CDR3 spans 14 residues. This chain's CDR3 is CASSWRGTNEKLFF. CDR3 DNA sequence: TGTGCCAGCAGTTGGAGGGGAACTAATGAAAAACTGTTTTTT.

This clonotype was seen a handful of times. V and J are TRBV10-3 and TRBJ2-7; TRBD1 matches 9 bases. Germline lookup yields CDR1 ENHRY and CDR2 SYGVKD. The CDR3 consists of 14 residues. The J segment lost 1 base and the V segment lost 6 bases, leaving 4 bases of the junction unmatched. The CDR3 loop is CAISGQGPSYEQYF. CDR3 coding DNA: TGTGCCATCAGCGGACAGGGGCCATCCTACGAGCAGTACTTC.

This clonotype came up a few times. The rearrangement joins TRBV7-2 to TRBJ2-7; D possibly corresponds to TRBD1 (5 bases). V dropped 5 bases and J dropped 5 bases, with 16 bases sitting between them. The CDR3 consists of 14 residues. Per germline, CDR1 SGHTA and CDR2 FQGNSA. DNA for the CDR3: TGTGCCAGCAGCCGCCTTTCAGGGTTTAACGAGCAGTACTTC. This codes for CASSRLSGFNEQYF.

This clonotype was recorded a few times. The chain links TRBV28 to TRBJ2-3, with 10 nucleotides matching TRBD2. In germline, CDR1 is MDHEN, CDR2 SYDVKM. The trim removed 10 bases at V and 4 bases at J, leaving 11 bases unmatched. The CDR3 is 15 residues long. The CDR3 reads CAIDRTSGFSDTQYF. Here the CDR3 DNA reads TGTGCCATCGATCGGACTAGCGGATTCTCAGATACGCAGTATTTT.